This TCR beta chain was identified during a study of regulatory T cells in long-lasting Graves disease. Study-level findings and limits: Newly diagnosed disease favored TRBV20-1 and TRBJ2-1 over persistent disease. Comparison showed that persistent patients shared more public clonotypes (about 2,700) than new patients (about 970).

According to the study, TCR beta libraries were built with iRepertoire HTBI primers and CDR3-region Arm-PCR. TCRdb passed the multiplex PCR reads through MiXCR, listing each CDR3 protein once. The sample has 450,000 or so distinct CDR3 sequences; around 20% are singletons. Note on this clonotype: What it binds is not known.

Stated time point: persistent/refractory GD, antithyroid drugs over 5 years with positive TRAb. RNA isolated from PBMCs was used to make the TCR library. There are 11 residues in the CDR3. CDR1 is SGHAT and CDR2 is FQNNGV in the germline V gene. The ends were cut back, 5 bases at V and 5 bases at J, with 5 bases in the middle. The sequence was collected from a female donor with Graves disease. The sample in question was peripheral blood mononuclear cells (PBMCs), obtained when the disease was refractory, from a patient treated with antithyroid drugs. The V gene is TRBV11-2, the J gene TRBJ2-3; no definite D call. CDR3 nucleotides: TGTGCCAGCAGCGGGGAAGATACGCAGTATTTT. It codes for CASSGEDTQYF.